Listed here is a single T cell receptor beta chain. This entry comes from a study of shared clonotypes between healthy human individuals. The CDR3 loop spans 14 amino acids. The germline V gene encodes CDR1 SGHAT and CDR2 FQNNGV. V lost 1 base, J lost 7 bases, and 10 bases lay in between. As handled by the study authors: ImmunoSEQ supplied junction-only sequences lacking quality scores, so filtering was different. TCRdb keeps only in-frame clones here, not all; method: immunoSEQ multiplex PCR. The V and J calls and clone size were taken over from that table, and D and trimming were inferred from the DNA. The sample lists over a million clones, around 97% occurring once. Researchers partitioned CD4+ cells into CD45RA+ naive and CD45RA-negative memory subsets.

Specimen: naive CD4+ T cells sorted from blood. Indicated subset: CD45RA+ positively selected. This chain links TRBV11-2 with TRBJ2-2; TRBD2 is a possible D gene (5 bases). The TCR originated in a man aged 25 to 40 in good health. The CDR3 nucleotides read TGTGCCAGCAGCTTAGTGAGACTACACGGGGAGCTGTTTTTT. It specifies CASSLVRLHGELFF.